The source of this T cell receptor beta chain is a study of T cells after yellow fever vaccination. Study overall: For low cell numbers, libraries were made with SMART-Seq v4 Ultra Low Input.

This clonotype was observed a single time. As yet, its antigen is unknown. MiXCR was run by TCRdb on the 5' RACE reads, yielding one entry per CDR3 protein. The sample yields 300,000 or so distinct CDR3 sequences, under 15% seen once. Study-wide results and limits: High-abundance clonotypes from the bulk population could contaminate FACS-sorted repertoires. A limited proportion of clonotypes was detected within both the CD4 and CD8 compartments. Most primary-vaccination clones recurred post-booster (approximately 96% CD4, over 70% CD8).

V was cut by 6 bases and J by 4 bases, with 7 bases left in between. CDR3 length: 12 amino acids. Germline lookup yields CDR1 LNHDA and CDR2 SQIVND (reference sequence). The sequencing here drew on CD4+ T cells sorted from PBMCs, taken 45 days after the yellow fever booster vaccination. V and J are TRBV19 and TRBJ2-1, with D uncertain. This receptor was taken from a man younger than 40 who received the YFV17D yellow fever vaccine. The chain's CDR3 is CASSARYNEQFF. The CDR3 DNA is TGTGCCAGTAGCGCAAGGTACAATGAGCAGTTCTTC.